This T cell receptor (beta chain) was retrieved from a study of T cell clonotyping in hematopoietic cell transplantation. Regarding the study as a whole: After transplant, recipient diversity fell while pathologically expanded clonotypes grew through day 180. CD4 and CD8 repertoire contributions could not be separated without sorting. Few recipient clonotypes overlapped donors; over 95% were de novo at given depth. Graft donor and pretransplant recipient Inverse Simpson Index values predicted broader posttransplant TCR diversity.

Data came from immunoSEQ multiplex PCR; TCRdb stores just in-frame clones and leaves some out. The sample carries some 15,000 clones, about 90% recorded once. The V end lost 0 bases, the J end lost 7 bases, and 10 bases lay between the germline ends. The CDR3 spans 13 residues. The germline CDR1 and CDR2 sequences are SGDLS and YYNGEE. As concerns this clone: What it binds is unknown.

The receptor was derived from a man over 45 in good health. Some clones in this sample may be carry-over from other donors' samples. J is TRBJ1-1 and V is TRBV9; D is uncertain. The sequencing sample was made of peripheral blood mononuclear cells. CDR3 sequence: CASSVVGVGEAFF. The CDR3, as DNA: TGTGCCAGCAGCGTAGTGGGTGTTGGTGAAGCTTTCTTT.